This T cell receptor beta chain was identified during a study of T cell responses to AZD1222 COVID-19 vaccine (dated by TCRdb to the early 2020s). Background for the entire study: AZD1222 recipients whose second dose came at about 4 weeks and those whose second dose came at about 12 weeks were combined into one group, since spike-specific TCR depth and breadth did not differ between the two schedules. Trial participants were enrolled into age subgroups of 18-55, 56-69 and 70-plus years, which contained 148, 28 and 57 TCR-sequenced participants, respectively. TCR sequencing covered over 230 trial participants: around 210 given two doses of AZD1222 and about 26 given two doses of MenACWY control vaccine.

The meaning of the sample's time point label: baseline before first vaccination. Vaccinee samples came from UK trials COV001 and COV002, including a single-blind randomized controlled phase 2/3 trial of AZD1222 (ChAdOx1 nCoV-19) in healthy adults. Trial participant PBMC samples were collected at day 0 and day 28 after the second dose for TCRbeta chain sequencing. The CDR3 regions of human TCRbeta chains were subjected to immunosequencing. For the original study's pipeline: TCRs in the repertoires were compared against a reference library of SARS-CoV-2-specific TCRs that had been generated with the MIRA antigen-specificity platform. Breadth was defined as the fraction of unique TCRs that were SARS-CoV-2-associated. Depth was defined as the fraction of total T cells that were SARS-CoV-2-associated. Using the MIRA data, every spike-specific TCR was mapped to the spike region that the TCR reacted to and assigned to either a CD4 or a CD8 class. Log10-transformed breadth and depth values were compared by one-way ANOVA with Sidak's multiple comparisons tests. This is the immuneACCESS table as TCRdb keeps it, with only in-frame sequences that have V and J called. A part of the clones is gone; compared with another copy, unresolved V genes explain less than half, and the rest is unexplained. V, J and clone size derive from that table, while D and trimming were established from the DNA sequence. Recorded for this sample are tens of thousands of clones; around 80% of them occurred a single time. Of the sample, about 12% is held by the ten largest clones.

On this clone itself: What antigen it recognizes has not been identified. No base quality values were provided; no much bigger clone lies one nucleotide off.

Here V drops 6 bases and J drops 1 base, and the junction holds 6 bases not matched to any gene. The CDR3 spans 15 residues, from the cysteine through the phenylalanine. The entry retains the CDR3 DNA only, 45 bases that are in frame from base 1. Looking up the germline V gene yields CDR1 MNHEY and CDR2 SVGAGI. Results and caveats for the whole study, not just this receptor: The vaccine-associated CD4 TCRs covered the entire spike protein, and the dominant responses fell in regions 160-218 and 743-854. In the small 56-69-year group, the increase in depth fell short of significance, most likely because of low power. Conclusions about previously exposed vaccinees were limited because only six AZD1222 recipients were SARS-CoV-2 seropositive at baseline. Reportedly, almost half of the unique spike-specific TCRs recognized epitopes lying outside the regions that are mutated in the B.1.351 and B.1.1.7 variants. Because no day 14 peak-response samples were available, repertoires were characterized only after the peak T cell response. Participants were mostly white British and included more females than males, and it was suggested by the authors that clonal diversity may have been underestimated. Spike-specific TCR breadth and depth rose significantly after two AZD1222 doses compared with day 0 and with MenACWY recipients.

The receptor was derived from an adult in good health. The V gene is TRBV6-5 and the J gene is TRBJ2-5; 9 bases in between match TRBD2. This specimen was peripheral blood, taken on day 0 of AZD1222 vaccination. The encoded CDR3 is CASSPQLAGQETQYF. The nucleotides are TGTGCCAGCAGCCCCCAACTAGCGGGCCAAGAGACCCAGTACTTC.